The 17 T cell receptor beta chains presented below share a single source sample, sequenced in a study of shared clonotypes between healthy human individuals. Assay used: immunoSEQ multiplex PCR; TCRdb lists only in-frame clones, some missing. Here the sample spans about half a million clones, over 75% being singletons. Sequenced material: PBMCs. The receptors derive from a woman between 40 and 50 years old in good health. Some clones in this sample may be carry-over from other donors' samples.

This chain links TRBV2 with TRBJ1-5, with 7 bases lining up with TRBD1. The length of the CDR3 is 14 residues. The V and J ends lost 4 bases and 3 bases, in that order; junction bases with no gene match: 3. Germline CDR1 reads SNHLY; CDR2 reads FYNNEI. The CDR3 loop reads CASSVGQNNQPQHF. The DNA of the CDR3 is TGTGCCAGCAGTGTGGGACAGAACAATCAGCCCCAGCATTTT.

The chain combines TRBV7-4 with TRBJ2-7; possibly TRBD1 for D (6 bases). The germline V gene has CDR1 SGHVT and CDR2 SQSDAQ. The CDR3 covers 15 residues. V was shortened by 5 bases and J by 0 bases, with 14 bases between the two germline ends. The CDR3: CASSQRQASSYEQYF. The CDR3 DNA is TGTGCCAGCAGCCAAAGACAGGCGAGCTCCTACGAGCAGTACTTC.

This chain's CDR3 is CASRNGRREQYF. The CDR3 nucleotides are TGTGCCAGCAGGAATGGACGGAGAGAGCAGTACTTC. The chain has TRBV6-5 and TRBJ2-7; D remains unclear. Trimming took off 6 bases at V and 7 bases at J, with 13 bases between the two ends. Looked up from germline, CDR1 is MNHEY and CDR2 is SVGAGI. The CDR3 length is 12 residues.

This clone was seen once. A far larger clone is just one base off, so this is likely a read error. The chain recombines TRBV19 with TRBJ1-5, with TRBD1 identical over 7 bases. The germline gives CDR1 LNHDA, CDR2 SQIVND (reference sequence). The CDR3 has 16 amino acids. V shed 7 bases and J 0 bases; nucleotides not matched to a gene: 9. CDR3 amino acids: CASNTAGGYSNQPQHF. The CDR3, as DNA: TGTGCCAGTAATACTGCAGGGGGGTATAGCAATCAGCCCCAGCATTTT. Filled out from reference TRBV19 and TRBJ1-5, the complete variable domain reads DGGITQSPKYLFRKEGQNVTLSCEQNLNHDAMYWYRQDPGQGLRLIYYSQIVNDFQKGDIAEGYSVSREKKESFPLTVTSAQKNPTAFYLCASNTAGGYSNQPQHFGDGTRLSIL.

The chain combines TRBV29-1 with TRBJ2-7; 10 bases map to TRBD2. Germline V gene sequence: CDR1 SQVTM, CDR2 ANQGSEA. The CDR3 sequence is 13 residues long. Germline trimming cut 4 bases from V and 4 bases from J; bases unmatched to any gene: 4. DNA for the CDR3: TGCAGCGTTGTAGCGGGAGGTGGGTACGAGCAGTACTTC. Its protein is CSVVAGGGYEQYF.

As for this clone: A read error is the likely source, as a far larger clone sits one nucleotide away. The same CDR3 also results from other DNA sequences found in this sample. The CDR3 is CASSIVGDHQETQYF. DNA of the CDR3: TGTGCCAGCAGCATAGTGGGTGATCACCAAGAGACCCAGTACTTC. The V call is TRBV11-2, the J call TRBJ2-5; unclear D gene. This CDR3 has 15 residues. Germline values: CDR1 SGHAT, CDR2 FQNNGV. V shed 5 bases and J shed 0 bases, with 13 bases lying between them.

This clone was counted ten times or more. The rearrangement joins TRBV28 to TRBJ2-5, with a tentative D call TRBD2 (6 bases). The assigned J gene may be wrong: the sequence end matches TRBJ2-7 better. Germline CDR1 reads MDHEN; CDR2 reads SYDVKM. The CDR3 has 13 amino acids. The CDR3 loop reads CASRRTSGDEQYF. CDR3 coding DNA: TGTGCCAGCAGGAGGACTTCGGGGGACGAGCAGTACTTC.

The V call is TRBV5-4, the J call TRBJ2-3; the match to TRBD2 covers 9 bases. CDR3 length: 15 amino acids. In germline, CDR1 is SGHNT, CDR2 YYREEE (reference sequence). V dropped 2 bases and J dropped 4; count of bases not matched to a gene: 5. As DNA, the CDR3 is TGTGCCAGCAGCTTAGCGGGAGGTCGGGCAGATACGCAGTATTTT. It translates to CASSLAGGRADTQYF. Complete variable domain (other parts from reference TRBV5-4 and TRBJ2-3): ETGVTQSPTHLIKTRGQQVTLRCSSQSGHNTVSWYQQALGQGPQFIFQYYREEENGRGNFPPRFSGLQFPNYSSELNVNALELDDSALYLCASSLAGGRADTQYFGPGTRLTVL.

Written as DNA, the CDR3 is TGTGCCAGTACCCCACAGGGGGCCCAGCCCCAGCATTTT. This translates into CASTPQGAQPQHF. The chain is built from TRBV19 and TRBJ1-5, with TRBD1 matching 9 bases. This CDR3 spans 13 amino acids. The germline V gene encodes CDR1 LNHDA and CDR2 SQIVND (reference sequence). V gave up 7 bases and J gave up 7 bases; unmatched junction bases: 5.

V usage is TRBV18 and J usage is TRBJ1-1; TRBD1 might be the D (6 bases). The germline V gene encodes CDR1 KGHSH and CDR2 LQKENI. With 5 bases removed from V and 2 bases from J, the gap between germline ends came to 9 bases. The CDR3 is made up of 13 amino acids. The CDR3 bases are TGTGCCAGCTCAGGACAGCGAAACACTGAAGCTTTCTTT. Translating it yields CASSGQRNTEAFF.

The chain carries TRBV5-6 and TRBJ2-5; no firm D call. V lost 0 bases and J lost 7, with 10 bases in between. Germline assignment: CDR1 SGHDT and CDR2 YYEEEE. This CDR3 spans 13 amino acids. The CDR3, as DNA: TGTGCCAGCAGCTTGGACCCCTCGGGGACCCAGTACTTC. Protein: CASSLDPSGTQYF.

The V gene is TRBV11-3, the J gene TRBJ2-7; TRBD2 matches at 8 bases. Trimming took 0 bases from V and 3 from J; bases not matched to a gene: 4. The CDR3 runs 15 residues. The germline V gene encodes CDR1 SGHNT and CDR2 YENEEA. CDR3 bases: TGTGCCAGCAGCTTAGAGGGTAGCGGGAACTACGAGCAGTACTTC. This encodes CASSLEGSGNYEQYF.

This chain links TRBV18 with TRBJ2-7; D tentatively fits TRBD1 or TRBD2 (5 bases each). This CDR3 is 13 amino acids long. The germline CDR1 and CDR2 sequences are KGHSH and LQKENI. V shed 3 bases and J shed 6 bases, with 12 bases lying between them. CDR3 in DNA: TGTGCCAGCTCACCGCCCGGGGCAACCGAGCAGTACTTC. As protein: CASSPPGATEQYF.

This clone came up once. In the same sample, other DNA sequences code for this CDR3. The rearrangement links TRBV5-1 to TRBJ1-3; D uncertain. V dropped 0 bases and J dropped 3 bases, with 7 bases sitting between them. This CDR3 has 14 residues. Per the germline V gene, CDR1 is SGHRS and CDR2 is YFSETQ. In DNA form, the CDR3 reads TGCGCCAGCAGCTTGGTAGGGCTTGGAAACACCATATATTTT. Encoded protein: CASSLVGLGNTIYF.

V and J are TRBV2 and TRBJ2-1; 8 nucleotides line up with TRBD1. V lost 6 bases to trimming and J lost 4 bases; unmatched junction nucleotides: 8. Germline V lookup: CDR1 SNHLY, CDR2 FYNNEI. This CDR3 region has 15 residues. The CDR3 DNA sequence: TGTGCCAGCAGCGCCCGGACAGGGCTGTACAATGAGCAGTTCTTC. This codes for CASSARTGLYNEQFF.

This chain connects TRBV28 to TRBJ1-5; D is ambiguous. The germline V and J ends were trimmed by 0 bases and 4 bases, with 7 bases remaining between them. Per germline, CDR1 MDHEN and CDR2 SYDVKM. CDR3 size: 14 residues. The CDR3 sequence: CASSLWAGNQPQHF. The CDR3 DNA follows: TGTGCCAGCAGTTTATGGGCAGGAAATCAGCCCCAGCATTTT.

The rearrangement joins TRBV28 to TRBJ1-1; D ambiguous. CDR3 length: 14 amino acids. CDR1 is MDHEN, CDR2 SYDVKM, per germline. Trimming pared 2 bases from V and 5 bases from J, leaving 12 bases between. The DNA for the CDR3 is TGTGCCAGCAGTTTAAGCACCAAGATTACTGAAGCTTTCTTT. It is translated as CASSLSTKITEAFF.